What follows is one T cell receptor (beta chain) and its context. The antigen remains unidentified. CDR1 LNHDA and CDR2 SQIVND come from the germline V gene (reference sequence). Trimming left V 2 bases short and J 5 bases short, with 15 bases between. The CDR3 has 15 residues. This record comes from a study of T-cell memory formation after mild COVID-19. Overall study results and limits: The study found contracting CD4+ clones mainly in CM and EM and contracting CD8+ clones in EMRA.

Each CDR3 protein is one row after TCRdb ran MiXCR on the 5' RACE reads. This sample has some 320,000 distinct CDR3 sequences, with more than 15% found just once. Input material: PBMCs or a T cell subset sorted from them (not recorded which). This clonotype was sampled from a man between 18 and 35 years old who had mild COVID-19 (a few samples of this study predate the infection). Cell type and time point are not known. V gene TRBV19 combines with J gene TRBJ2-5; D may be TRBD2 (5 bases). The CDR3 nucleotides read TGTGCCAGTAGTATAAGTCCGGTAGCGCGGGAGACCCAGTACTTC. Protein: CASSISPVARETQYF.